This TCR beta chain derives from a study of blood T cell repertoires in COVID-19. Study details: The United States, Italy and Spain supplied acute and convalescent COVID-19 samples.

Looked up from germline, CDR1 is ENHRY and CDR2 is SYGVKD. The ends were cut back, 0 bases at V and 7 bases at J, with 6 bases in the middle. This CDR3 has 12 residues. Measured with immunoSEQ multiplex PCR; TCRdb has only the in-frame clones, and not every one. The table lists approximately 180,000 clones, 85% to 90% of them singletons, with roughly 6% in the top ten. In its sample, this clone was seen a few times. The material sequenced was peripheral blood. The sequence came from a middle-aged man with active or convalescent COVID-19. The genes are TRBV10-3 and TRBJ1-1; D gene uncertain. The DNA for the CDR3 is TGTGCCATCAGTGAGTCGAGGGTTGAAGCTTTCTTT. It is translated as CAISESRVEAFF.